What follows are 25 T cell receptor beta chains derived from one specimen sequenced in a study of blood T cell repertoires in COVID-19. Some clones are missing from TCRdb's copy, which holds only in-frame ones; the method was immunoSEQ multiplex PCR. The repertoire includes about 150,000 clones, about 88% of them detected once, and more than 5.5% sits in the top ten. The sample comprised PBMCs or T cells enriched from blood (not recorded which). The source of these receptors is a man aged 50 or older who had recovered from COVID-19.

V gene TRBV3-1 (or the pseudogene TRBV3-2) combines with J gene TRBJ2-3; D is possibly TRBD1 (5 bases). V lost 5 bases and J lost 4, with 13 bases in between. Per germline, CDR1 LGHDT and CDR2 YNNKEL (reference sequence). The CDR3 has 14 residues. CDR3 nucleotide sequence: TGTGCCAGCAGCAGGGGCAGAGTCTCAGATACGCAGTATTTT. It specifies CASSRGRVSDTQYF.

The rearrangement joins TRBV7-9 to TRBJ1-2; 10 nucleotides match TRBD1. J gave up 7 bases and V 4 bases, and 6 bases lay outside the gene matches. This CDR3 comprises 14 residues. Germline V gene lookup returns CDR1 SEHNR and CDR2 FQNEAQ (reference sequence). The CDR3 is CASSSSGTGVGYTF. The CDR3 bases are TGTGCCAGCAGCTCATCCGGGACAGGGGTTGGCTACACCTTC.

The gene calls are TRBV5-4 and TRBJ2-2; possible D gene TRBD1, 5 bases. Germline CDR1 SGHNT, CDR2 YYREEE (reference sequence). CDR3 length: 15 amino acids. V lost 3 bases, J lost 1 base, and 10 bases lay in between. CDR3 bases: TGTGCCAGCAGCTCACAGGTTGAGAACACCGGGGAGCTGTTTTTT. This sequence encodes CASSSQVENTGELFF.

This chain joins TRBV7-5 and TRBJ1-3; the D call in the table, TRBD1, was not verified against the DNA. TRBV7-5 is labeled a pseudogene. There are 15 residues in the CDR3. DNA of the CDR3: TGTGCCAGAAGCCCGCGGACAGGGCCAGGAAACACCATATATTTT. It encodes CARSPRTGPGNTIYF.

Of note for this clone: The junction departs from germline at one end; a sequencing error may be responsible. The chain carries TRBV7-7 and TRBJ2-3; D is perhaps TRBD2 (7 bases). The CDR3 has 15 residues. In germline, CDR1 is SSHAT, CDR2 FNYEAQ (reference sequence). The CDR3 sequence: CASSPGGLNTDTQYF. CDR3 coding DNA: TGTGCTAGCAGCCCCGGGGGGCTCAACACAGATACGCAGTATTTT.

This rearrangement joins TRBV19 to TRBJ2-3, with TRBD2 matching over 8 bases. The CDR3 contains 15 residues. V shed 6 bases and J 2 bases; nucleotides not matched to a gene: 7. Germline V lookup: CDR1 LNHDA, CDR2 SQIVND (reference sequence). Written as DNA, the CDR3 is TGTGCCAGTAGCACGGGGGGGGTTGTCACAGATACGCAGTATTTT. This codes for CASSTGGVVTDTQYF.

The J gene is TRBJ1-2, the V gene TRBV7-6, with 8 bases that match TRBD1. This CDR3 comprises 13 residues. From germline, CDR1 is SGHVS and CDR2 FNYEAQ. J gave up 5 bases and V 5 bases, and 4 bases lay outside the gene matches. The CDR3 DNA reads TGTGCCAGCAGCCCAGGGGGCTGGTATGGCTACACCTTC. It is translated as CASSPGGWYGYTF.

This clone has a handful of counts. The J gene is TRBJ2-7, the V gene TRBV2, with D perhaps TRBD1 (6 bases). Germline CDR1 and CDR2: SNHLY and FYNNEI. V was trimmed by 10 bases and J by 2 bases, leaving 15 bases between them. CDR3 length equals 13 residues. CDR3 sequence reads: CATSPGHPYEQYF. In nucleotides, the CDR3 is TGTGCCACCTCACCGGGACATCCCTACGAGCAGTACTTC. The whole variable domain, remainder taken from reference TRBV2 and TRBJ2-7, is EPEVTQTPSHQVTQMGQEVILRCVPISNHLYFYWYRQILGQKVEFLVSFYNNEISEKSEIFDDQFSVERPDGSNFTLKIRSTKLEDSAMYFCATSPGHPYEQYFGPGTRLTVT.

V and J are TRBV3-1 (or the pseudogene TRBV3-2) and TRBJ2-3; D is uncertain. The CDR3 is 13 amino acids. Germline CDR1 is LGHDT and CDR2 is YNNKEL (reference sequence). Trimming pared 5 bases from V and 3 bases from J, leaving 9 bases between. The CDR3 sequence: CASSTHGTDTQYF. In DNA, the CDR3 is TGTGCCAGCAGCACACACGGGACAGATACGCAGTATTTT.

The chain combines TRBV2 with TRBJ2-5; D is undetermined. V was trimmed by 8 bases and J by 2 bases, leaving 12 bases between them. The CDR3 runs 13 residues. Germline CDR1 reads SNHLY; CDR2 reads FYNNEI. This chain's CDR3 is CASQASRQETQYF. In DNA, the CDR3 is TGTGCCAGCCAGGCGTCGAGACAAGAGACCCAGTACTTC.

The rearrangement uses TRBV3-1 (or the pseudogene TRBV3-2) and TRBJ2-5; tentative D call: TRBD2 (7 bases). The length of the CDR3 is 18 residues. V shed 1 base and J shed 5 bases, with 23 bases lying between them. Germline values: CDR1 LGHDT, CDR2 YNNKEL (reference sequence). The CDR3 DNA sequence: TGTGCCAGCAGCCAAGGGCAGGCGGGGGCGTCTCCGATCGAGACCCAGTACTTC. This translates into CASSQGQAGASPIETQYF.

The chain uses TRBV4-1 and TRBJ1-2, with 9 positions matching TRBD1. Germline assignment: CDR1 MGHRA and CDR2 YSYEKL. V dropped 2 bases and J dropped 2; count of bases not matched to a gene: 3. This CDR3 comprises 15 residues. This chain's CDR3 is CASSQPGQGNYGYTF. DNA for the CDR3: TGCGCCAGCAGCCAACCGGGACAGGGCAACTATGGCTACACCTTC.

V usage is TRBV5-5 and J usage is TRBJ2-5; 8 bases map to TRBD1. Germline lookup yields CDR1 SGHKS and CDR2 YYEKEE (reference sequence). The CDR3 runs 15 residues. V gave up 5 bases and J gave up 4 bases; unmatched junction bases: 10. The CDR3 loop is CASRFTPTGAETQYF. The DNA for the CDR3 is TGTGCCAGCAGATTTACTCCGACAGGGGCAGAGACCCAGTACTTC.

The chain couples TRBV27 to TRBJ1-2, with 10 positions matching TRBD1. Germline CDR1 MNHEY, CDR2 SMNVEV (reference sequence). CDR3 length: 13 amino acids. The V gene end was trimmed by 3 bases and the J gene end by 7 bases; junction bases not matched to a gene: 2. The chain's CDR3 is CASSFRDRGGYTF. CDR3 sequence (DNA): TGTGCCAGCAGTTTTAGGGACAGGGGTGGCTACACCTTC.

The J gene is TRBJ1-1, the V gene TRBV12-3 or TRBV12-4; no definite D call. V was clipped by 7 bases and J by 4 bases, with 13 bases between them. This CDR3 region has 13 residues. The CDR3: CASTKNLGTEAFF. DNA for the CDR3: TGTGCCAGCACCAAGAACCTCGGCACTGAAGCTTTCTTT.

The table lists this clone with a count of one. The chain carries TRBV29-1 and TRBJ2-3; 9 nucleotides match TRBD1. The germline V gene encodes CDR1 SQVTM and CDR2 ANQGSEA. The CDR3 covers 15 residues. V shed 3 bases, J shed 3 bases, and the junction held 7 bases outside the gene matches. CDR3 nucleotides: TGCAGCGTTGATCAAAACAGGGGGCTAACAGATACGCAGTATTTT. This codes for CSVDQNRGLTDTQYF.

V gene TRBV19 combines with J gene TRBJ1-5; possible D gene TRBD1, 6 bases. Trimming removed 7 bases from V and 2 bases from J, with 24 bases in between. CDR1 and CDR2 from the germline V gene are LNHDA and SQIVND (reference sequence). This CDR3 is built from 18 residues. The CDR3 nucleotides read TGTGCCAGTATTCTGGGGATCAGGGGAAAGATTGGCAATCAGCCCCAGCATTTT. It codes for CASILGIRGKIGNQPQHF.

The chain recombines TRBV5-4 with TRBJ1-1; D might be TRBD1 (6 bases). The CDR3 loop spans 15 amino acids. Per the germline V gene, CDR1 is SGHNT and CDR2 is YYREEE (reference sequence). V was pared by 4 bases and J by 0 bases, with 13 bases between. DNA of the CDR3: TGTGCCAGCAGCCGTGGGGACACCCTGAACACTGAAGCTTTCTTT. It encodes CASSRGDTLNTEAFF.

This clone was picked up a small number of times. J is TRBJ1-4 and V is TRBV5-1; D perhaps matches TRBD1 (6 bases). Trimming shortened V by 5 bases and J by 5 bases, and 16 bases separated the two germline ends. Germline CDR1 SGHRS, CDR2 YFSETQ. This CDR3 region has 15 residues. CDR3 residues: CASRSEGTINEKLFF. The CDR3, as DNA: TGCGCCAGCAGGTCCGAAGGGACAATCAATGAAAAACTGTTTTTT.

In regard to this clone: This may arise from a read error, as a much more abundant clone is one base away. The CDR3 protein is CASSPSGGYNEQFF. The CDR3, as DNA: TGCGCCAGCAGCCCTAGCGGGGGCTACAATGAGCAGTTCTTC. The rearrangement uses TRBV4-3 and TRBJ2-1, with 10 bases identical to TRBD2. CDR1 and CDR2 from the germline V gene are LGHNA and YSLEER. The CDR3 contains 14 residues. The ends lost 4 bases at V and 3 bases at J; junction bases unmatched: 0.

This sequence joins TRBV19 and TRBJ1-2, with TRBD1 matching 7 bases. Germline V gene sequence: CDR1 LNHDA, CDR2 SQIVND (reference sequence). With 6 bases clipped from V and 5 bases from J, the junction kept 6 bases outside the gene matches. The CDR3 loop spans 13 amino acids. The CDR3, as DNA: TGTGCCAGTAGCGGACAGGCCCGATATGGCTACACCTTC. Protein product: CASSGQARYGYTF.

The V call is TRBV6-2 or TRBV6-3, the J call TRBJ2-5, with 14 positions matching TRBD2. Germline CDR1 and CDR2: MNHEY and SVGEGT. This CDR3 spans 17 amino acids. V shed 6 bases, J shed 4 bases, and the junction held 10 bases outside the gene matches. CDR3 DNA: TGTGCCAGCAGCCAGGGACTAGCGGGGGAAAGGGGAGAGACCCAGTACTTC. Protein product: CASSQGLAGERGETQYF.

The chain employs TRBV19 and TRBJ1-2; weak D call: TRBD1 (5 bases). Trimming removed 2 bases from V and 3 bases from J, with 13 bases in between. CDR1 is LNHDA and CDR2 is SQIVND in the germline V gene (reference sequence). This CDR3 region has 15 residues. CDR3 DNA sequence: TGTGCCAGTAGTATAAAACGACAGACGGACTATGGCTACACCTTC. As protein: CASSIKRQTDYGYTF.

CDR3 loop: CASSFSGVGSPLHF. The CDR3 bases are TGCGCCAGCAGCTTCTCGGGGGTAGGTTCACCCCTCCACTTT. The chain couples TRBV5-1 to TRBJ1-6, with a weak D call TRBD1 (5 bases). The ends were cut back, 2 bases at V and 9 bases at J, with 12 bases in the middle. The CDR3 has 14 residues. Germline CDR1 reads SGHRS; CDR2 reads YFSETQ.

This chain links TRBV10-3 with TRBJ2-7, with TRBD1 as a possible D gene (6 bases). The CDR3 runs 13 residues. From germline, CDR1 is ENHRY and CDR2 SYGVKD. Trimming stripped 2 bases from V and 3 bases from J, with 8 bases between. CDR3 amino acids: CAISEGQFYEQYF. DNA for the CDR3: TGTGCCATCAGTGAGGGACAGTTCTACGAGCAGTACTTC.